These 7 T cell receptor beta chains were all obtained from the same sample, sequenced in a study of shared clonotypes between healthy human individuals. Sequencing was performed with immunoSEQ multiplex PCR; in TCRdb, only in-frame clones are kept and a portion is missing. The data show about half a million clones, less than 85% seen once. The sequencing input was PBMCs. These receptor sequences come from a woman aged 40 to 49 in good health. Some clones in this sample may be carry-over from other donors' samples.

The chain couples TRBV2 to TRBJ1-2; weak D call: TRBD1 (5 bases). The V gene lost 5 bases and the J gene lost 0 bases, with 13 bases spanning the gap. The CDR3 sequence is 15 residues long. The germline CDR1 and CDR2 sequences are SNHLY and FYNNEI. CDR3 amino acids: CASSYPGNTNYGYTF. DNA for the CDR3: TGTGCCAGCAGTTACCCAGGGAACACTAACTATGGCTACACCTTC.

The genes are TRBV7-2 and TRBJ1-3, with no clear D. Germline CDR1 and CDR2: SGHTA and FQGNSA. The V and J ends lost 4 bases and 0 bases respectively, with 4 bases between them. The CDR3 loop spans 13 amino acids. CDR3 sequence: CASSSGSGNTIYF. CDR3 bases: TGTGCCAGCAGCTCGGGCTCTGGAAACACCATATATTTT.

DNA for the CDR3: TGTGCCAGCAGCCTAGGGGGGATTGACGAGCAGTACTTC. As protein: CASSLGGIDEQYF. The chain carries TRBV7-3 and TRBJ2-7; D could derive from TRBD1 or TRBD2 (6 bases each). The CDR3 runs to 13 residues. Between the trimmed V and J ends, which lost 5 bases and 5 bases, there was a span of 13 bases. Germline V CDR1 and CDR2: SGHTA, FQGTGA.

V gene TRBV7-3 combines with J gene TRBJ1-2, with a tentative D call TRBD1 (5 bases). CDR1 and CDR2 from the germline V gene are SGHTA and FQGTGA. The ends were cut back, 5 bases at V and 4 bases at J, with 8 bases in the middle. The CDR3 has 12 residues. The CDR3 here is CASSRDGYGYTF. DNA for the CDR3: TGTGCCAGCAGCCGGGACGGCTATGGCTACACCTTC.

V is TRBV11-2 and J is TRBJ1-1; perhaps TRBD1 as D (5 bases). Germline V gene data show CDR1 as SGHAT and CDR2 as FQNNGV. V was cut by 3 bases and J by 11 bases, with 10 bases left in between. The CDR3 covers 11 residues. As DNA, the CDR3 is TGTGCCAGCAGCTTCGGGGGTGGGGCTTTCTTT. It codes for CASSFGGGAFF.

The V and J genes are TRBV7-3 and TRBJ2-1; TRBD2 matches 13 bases. The CDR3 totals 17 residues. Germline trimming cut 0 bases from V and 7 bases from J; bases unmatched to any gene: 6. Germline loops: CDR1 SGHTA, CDR2 FQGTGA. In DNA form, the CDR3 reads TGTGCCAGCAGCTTAACAACAACTAGCGGGAGGGCGAATGAGCAGTTCTTC. Its translation: CASSLTTTSGRANEQFF.

The chain uses TRBV11-1 and TRBJ2-7; 10 nucleotides align to TRBD1. The CDR3 totals 15 residues. The germline CDR1 and CDR2 sequences are SGHAT and FQDESV (reference sequence). Germline trimming cut 5 bases from V and 2 bases from J; bases unmatched to any gene: 6. Here the CDR3 reads CASSLGQGVAYEQYF. The CDR3 DNA reads TGTGCCAGCAGCCTCGGACAGGGGGTCGCCTACGAGCAGTACTTC. The full variable domain, in which reference TRBV11-1 and TRBJ2-7 provide the parts outside the CDR3, is EAEVAQSPRYKITEKSQAVAFWCDPISGHATLYWYRQILGQGPELLVQFQDESVVDDSQLPKDRFSAERLKGVDSTLKIQPAELGDSAMYLCASSLGQGVAYEQYFGPGTRLTVT.